Each of the 21 T cell receptor beta chains below was sequenced from the same sample in a study of regulatory T cells in long-lasting Graves disease. Arm-PCR of CDR3 regions and iRepertoire HTBI primers were used to build TCR beta libraries. TCRdb itself ran the multiplex PCR reads through MiXCR, one entry per CDR3 protein. Here the sample spans some 500,000 distinct CDR3 sequences, approximately 15% being singletons. The time point: newly diagnosed GD, antithyroid drugs for less than 3 months. Scientists built the TCR library using RNA that was extracted from PBMCs. These same data were also listed under a study on T cells in Graves' hyperthyroidism and ophthalmopathy.

Sequencing was performed on peripheral blood mononuclear cells (PBMCs), taken at new diagnosis, from a patient treated with antithyroid drugs. The receptor source for this set is a man aged 25-45 years with Graves disease.

In this sample, this clonotype turned up a few times. The genes are TRBV18 and TRBJ2-7; 7 bases are shared with TRBD1. The length of the CDR3 is 12 residues. V dropped 6 bases and J dropped 8; count of bases not matched to a gene: 7. Germline V gene data show CDR1 as KGHSH and CDR2 as LQKENI. The CDR3 loop is CASSPDRDQQYF. The CDR3 coding sequence is TGTGCCAGCTCGCCCGACAGGGACCAGCAGTACTTC.

The sample holds many counts of this clonotype. The chain carries TRBV27 and TRBJ2-7; the D gene is possibly TRBD1 (6 bases). Trimming took off 5 bases at V and 3 bases at J, with 17 bases between the two ends. The CDR3 covers 15 residues. CDR1 and CDR2 (germline): MNHEY, SMNVEV (reference sequence). The CDR3 sequence is CASSPLLTGYYEQYF. In DNA form, the CDR3 reads TGTGCCAGCAGTCCGCTTTTGACAGGTTACTACGAGCAGTACTTC.

Many counts were recorded for this clonotype. The genes are TRBV20-1 and TRBJ2-5, with D possibly matching TRBD1 (5 bases). In germline, CDR1 is DFQATT, CDR2 SNEGSKA (reference sequence). Trimming left V 6 bases short and J 4 bases short, with 15 bases between. The CDR3 is made up of 13 amino acids. The CDR3 DNA follows: TGCAGTGCAGAGAGACAGAATACAGAGACCCAGTACTTC. Translated: CSAERQNTETQYF.

This clonotype has at least ten counts. V and J are TRBV28 and TRBJ1-2, with D perhaps TRBD1 (5 bases). Germline V CDR1 and CDR2: MDHEN, SYDVKM. The CDR3 extends over 14 amino acids. Trimming took 4 bases from V and 1 from J, leaving 10 bases between them. In DNA, the CDR3 is TGTGCCAGCAGTTCCTTAGGGGATAACTATGGCTACACCTTC. This gives the protein CASSSLGDNYGYTF.

The chain carries TRBV29-1 and TRBJ2-7; TRBD2 agrees at 9 bases. Germline V gene sequence: CDR1 SQVTM, CDR2 ANQGSEA. V shed 3 bases and J 3 bases; nucleotides not matched to a gene: 3. The CDR3 is made up of 13 amino acids. CDR3 region: CSVEREGLYEQYF. CDR3 bases: TGCAGCGTTGAGCGGGAGGGCCTCTACGAGCAGTACTTC.

The chain uses TRBV25-1 and TRBJ1-2, with a tentative D call TRBD1 (5 bases). Germline CDR1 and CDR2: MGHDK and SYGVNS. V was shortened by 3 bases and J by 8 bases, with 13 bases between the two germline ends. This CDR3 spans 13 amino acids. CDR3 residues: CASSDGHIDGYTF. The CDR3 DNA reads TGTGCCAGCAGTGATGGACATATCGACGGCTACACCTTC.

This clonotype occurred many times. Germline and junction disagree at one end, which may indicate a read error. V gene TRBV5-1 combines with J gene TRBJ2-7; 7 positions agree with TRBD2. The CDR3 loop spans 13 amino acids. In germline, CDR1 is SGHRS, CDR2 YFSETQ. The CDR3 is CASSLPGRYEQYF. The CDR3 nucleotides read TGTGCCAGCAGCTTGCCCGGGAGGTACGAGCAGTACTTC.

On this clonotype: This sequence may be a read error, since a much larger clone differs from it by one base. The chain couples TRBV5-1 to TRBJ1-2; 7 nucleotides line up with TRBD1. This CDR3 region has 15 residues. Germline CDR1 and CDR2: SGHRS and YFSETQ. The J segment lost 6 bases and the V segment lost 3 bases, leaving 11 bases of the junction unmatched. The CDR3: CASSSARQGGNGYTF. For the CDR3, the DNA is TGCGCCAGCAGCTCAGCCCGACAGGGCGGGAATGGCTACACCTTC. Filled out from reference TRBV5-1 and TRBJ1-2, the complete variable domain reads KAGVTQTPRYLIKTRGQQVTLSCSPISGHRSVSWYQQTPGQGLQFLFEYFSETQRNKGNFPGRFSGRQFSNSRSEMNVSTLELGDSALYLCASSSARQGGNGYTFGSGTRLTVV.

This clonotype was counted between two and nine times. The rearrangement links TRBV7-3 to TRBJ2-3; TRBD2 agrees at 7 bases. The germline CDR1 and CDR2 sequences are SGHTA and FQGTGA. The CDR3 contains 14 residues. V lost 5 bases to trimming and J lost 1 base; unmatched junction nucleotides: 3. The CDR3, as DNA: TGTGCCAGCAGCGACACTAGCGGCACAGATACGCAGTATTTT. It yields the protein CASSDTSGTDTQYF. The full variable domain, its missing parts supplied by reference TRBV7-3 and TRBJ2-3, is GAGVSQTPSNKVTEKGKYVELRCDPISGHTALYWYRQSLGQGPEFLIYFQGTGAADDSGLPNDRFFAVRPEGSVSTLKIQRTERGDSAVYLCASSDTSGTDTQYFGPGTRLTVL.

This clonotype came up many times. The rearrangement links TRBV29-1 to TRBJ2-1, with D perhaps TRBD1 (5 bases). V lost 7 bases to trimming and J lost 2 bases, with 15 bases between them. CDR3 length: 14 residues. CDR1 and CDR2 from the germline V gene are SQVTM and ANQGSEA. The CDR3 DNA follows: TGCAGCGCTGCAACGAGCAGGGCCTACAATGAGCAGTTCTTC. Protein: CSAATSRAYNEQFF.

V is TRBV20-1 and J is TRBJ2-1; D not certain. Germline assignment: CDR1 DFQATT and CDR2 SNEGSKA (reference sequence). V gave up 6 bases and J gave up 4 bases, with 16 bases separating them. This CDR3 is built from 14 residues. CDR3 nucleotide sequence: TGCAGTGCCGTTCCCCAGCCTTCGTACAATGAGCAGTTCTTC. Amino acids: CSAVPQPSYNEQFF.

The sample holds many counts of this clonotype. This rearrangement joins TRBV3-1 to TRBJ2-7; TRBD1 matches 11 bases. The germline CDR1 and CDR2 sequences are LGHDT and YNNKEL (reference sequence). The V segment lost 0 bases and the J segment 5 bases; nucleotides outside the gene matches: 3. The CDR3 has 15 residues. Here the CDR3 reads CASSQDRTGGDEQYF. CDR3 DNA: TGTGCCAGCAGCCAAGACAGGACAGGGGGCGACGAGCAGTACTTC.

This clonotype came up many times. J is TRBJ1-1 and V is TRBV12-3 or TRBV12-4; 7 positions agree with TRBD1. V gave up 5 bases and J gave up 2 bases; unmatched junction bases: 5. This CDR3 spans 14 amino acids. Here the CDR3 DNA reads TGTGCCAGCAGTCCAACAGGGGCCAACACTGAAGCTTTCTTT. Encoded protein: CASSPTGANTEAFF.

Many counts were recorded for this clonotype. This rearrangement joins TRBV5-1 to TRBJ2-3; TRBD1 agrees at 9 bases. Germline V gene sequence: CDR1 SGHRS, CDR2 YFSETQ. CDR3 length equals 17 residues. J gave up 6 bases and V 3 bases, and 14 bases lay outside the gene matches. DNA of the CDR3: TGCGCCAGCAGCTCACGGGGGACAGGGACCGGTTGGGATACGCAGTATTTT. Translated: CASSSRGTGTGWDTQYF.

Turning to this clonotype: The junction shows a germline mismatch at one end, possibly a read error. CDR3 coding DNA: TGTGCCGGCAGGTACGGGACCCTCAATGAGCAGTTCTTC. Protein product: CAGRYGTLNEQFF. This sequence joins TRBV6-5 and TRBJ2-1; possibly TRBD1 or TRBD2 for D (5 bases each). CDR3 length: 13 amino acids. From germline, CDR1 is MNHEY and CDR2 SVGAGI.

At least ten counts were recorded for this clonotype. The gene calls are TRBV11-2 and TRBJ1-5, with no clear D. The CDR3 is 13 amino acids. V lost 2 bases to trimming and J lost 9 bases, with 11 bases between them. CDR1 and CDR2 from the germline V gene are SGHAT and FQNNGV. Here the CDR3 reads CASSLPPPSPQHF. The CDR3 nucleotides read TGTGCCAGCAGCTTACCCCCCCCCTCGCCCCAGCATTTT.

This clonotype was counted at least ten times. This sequence joins TRBV29-1 and TRBJ1-1; 8 positions match TRBD1. The CDR3 has 12 residues. CDR1 SQVTM and CDR2 ANQGSEA come from the germline V gene. V lost 6 bases, J lost 5 bases, and 5 bases stayed unmatched. The CDR3 DNA is TGCAGCGTAGATACAGGGGGAACTGAAGCTTTCTTT. Translating gives CSVDTGGTEAFF.

This clonotype was seen repeatedly, ten times or more. This chain uses TRBV20-1 with TRBJ1-2, with 8 bases lining up with TRBD1. Germline loops: CDR1 DFQATT, CDR2 SNEGSKA (reference sequence). CDR3 size: 15 residues. Unmatched junction bases numbered 10, after V lost 3 bases and J lost 4 bases. For the CDR3, the DNA is TGCAGTGCTAGCATGCGCAGGGGGCCACGCTATGGCTACACCTTC. It specifies CSASMRRGPRYGYTF.

This clonotype has ten or more counts. The rearrangement links TRBV10-3 to TRBJ1-5; 8 bases fit TRBD1. CDR1 and CDR2 from the germline V gene are ENHRY and SYGVKD. The V gene end was trimmed by 0 bases and the J gene end by 2 bases; junction bases not matched to a gene: 3. The CDR3 is 16 amino acids. For the CDR3, the DNA is TGTGCCATCAGTGAGTCCACAGGGGGGGGCAATCAGCCCCAGCATTTT. The encoded protein is CAISESTGGGNQPQHF.

There are a few counts of this clonotype. The J gene is TRBJ2-5, the V gene TRBV18; 14 bases fit TRBD2. CDR3 length equals 16 residues. CDR1 and CDR2 (germline): KGHSH, LQKENI. V shed 5 bases and J 3 bases; nucleotides not matched to a gene: 5. As DNA, the CDR3 is TGTGCCAGCTCAAAAGGACTAGCGGGAGGCGAAGAGACCCAGTACTTC. It yields the protein CASSKGLAGGEETQYF. The full variable domain, its missing parts supplied by reference TRBV18 and TRBJ2-5, is NAGVMQNPRHLVRRRGQEARLRCSPMKGHSHVYWYRQLPEEGLKFMVYLQKENIIDESGMPKERFSAEFPKEGPSILRIQQVVRGDSAAYFCASSKGLAGGEETQYFGPGTRLLVL.

This clonotype occurred many times. The CDR3 region has the DNA TGCGCCAGCAGCTTGATGGCGAGGGACATTCAGTACTTC. Protein: CASSLMARDIQYF. The chain employs TRBV5-1 and TRBJ2-4; tentative D call: TRBD2 (5 bases). This CDR3 has 13 residues. Trimming stripped 1 base from V and 8 bases from J, with 10 bases between. Germline V gene lookup returns CDR1 SGHRS and CDR2 YFSETQ. Looking up the rest from reference TRBV5-1 and TRBJ2-4 gives the full variable domain: KAGVTQTPRYLIKTRGQQVTLSCSPISGHRSVSWYQQTPGQGLQFLFEYFSETQRNKGNFPGRFSGRQFSNSRSEMNVSTLELGDSALYLCASSLMARDIQYFGAGTRLSVL.